The entry below gives a single T cell receptor beta chain sequence along with its context. These data come from a study of blood T cells in healthy people across ages. Sample-barcoded 5' priming and a J-beta primer mix drove a second PCR of roughly 6 to 12 cycles. Sequencing yielded, for each sample, at least 2.5 million paired-end reads carrying CDR3. Each CDR3 protein is one row after TCRdb ran MiXCR on the 5' RACE reads. The data contain some 560,000 distinct CDR3 sequences, around a quarter of them singletons. Russia was home to the donors, healthy Caucasian individuals aged about 6 to 90. The CDR3 is made up of 15 amino acids. Germline-derived CDR1 and CDR2 are MNHEY and SMNVEV (reference sequence). V lost 9 bases and J lost 5; bases outside the gene matches: 7. These data are also associated with another study on T cells of mothers and their children. That paper adds: The people who donated were three healthy Caucasian mothers and their six children. From each mother came over 9.5 million TCR beta CDR3 reads, and from each child came some 3.2 million.

This clonotype was sampled from a boy aged 2 to 10 in good health. The chain joins TRBV27 to TRBJ2-1, with TRBD2 matching 13 bases. Sequences were obtained from blood. This chain's CDR3 is CARGTSGKVHNEQFF. CDR3 in DNA: TGTGCCAGGGGGACTAGCGGGAAAGTTCACAATGAGCAGTTCTTC.